This is a list of T cell receptor beta chains from one sample in a study of blood T cell repertoires in COVID-19. Profiled with immunoSEQ multiplex PCR; TCRdb holds only in-frame clones, not every one. This repertoire shows 160,000 or so clones, 82% found once; its top ten account for around 8%. Sequenced material: peripheral blood. The receptor set was obtained from a woman between 70 and 85 years old with acute or convalescent COVID-19. The CDR3 runs from the conserved cysteine through the conserved F or W. Fields, in order: V gene, clone size, D gene, J gene, CDR3 protein, CDR3 DNA. A D gene is named only where the DNA matches it firmly. The listing skips clone size in some rows; elsewhere it reads once, few, many or a size class.

>TRBV7-9|NA|NA|TRBJ2-7
CASSFPGAGEQYF
TGTGCCAGCAGCTTCCCAGGGGCCGGCGAGCAGTACTTC
>TRBV4-3|NA|NA|TRBJ1-6
CASSQVSGGLNSPLHF
TGCGCCAGCAGCCAAGTGAGTGGGGGCCTTAATTCACCCCTCCACTTT
>TRBV27|few|NA|TRBJ2-2
CASSRAPGITGELFF
TGTGCCAGCAGCCGGGCCCCGGGGATCACCGGGGAGCTGTTTTTT
>TRBV5-1|NA|NA|TRBJ1-1
CASSYTVPTEAFF
TGCGCCAGCAGCTACACAGTCCCAACTGAAGCTTTCTTT
>TRBV27|NA|TRBD1|TRBJ2-6
CASSFGTGLLTGGANVLTF
TGTGCCAGCAGTTTCGGGACAGGGCTCCTAACTGGGGGGGCCAACGTCCTGACTTTC
>TRBV18|few|TRBD1|TRBJ2-7
CASSPLGTGGSYEQYF
TGTGCCAGCTCACCATTGGGAACAGGGGGATCCTACGAGCAGTACTTC
>TRBV7-6|NA|TRBD2|TRBJ2-3
CASSLPSGSSTDTQYF
TGTGCCAGCAGCTTACCTAGCGGCTCTAGCACAGATACGCAGTATTTT
>TRBV18|NA|NA|TRBJ2-1
CASSPPGGNEQFF
TGTGCCAGCTCACCACCGGGCGGGAATGAGCAGTTCTTC
>TRBV18|NA|TRBD1|TRBJ1-2
CASSPNKGQVDGYTF
TGTGCCAGCTCACCGAACAAGGGACAGGTCGATGGCTACACCTTC
>TRBV20-1|NA|NA|TRBJ1-1
CSANFRTEAFF
TGCAGTGCTAATTTCCGCACTGAAGCTTTCTTT
>TRBV19|NA|TRBD1|TRBJ1-2
CASSWTGVGDGYTF
TGTGCCAGTAGCTGGACAGGGGTGGGAGATGGCTACACCTTC
>TRBV18|NA|TRBD2|TRBJ2-3
CASSAGVSLVTDTQYF
TGTGCCAGCTCAGCGGGAGTTAGCCTTGTAACAGATACGCAGTATTTT
>TRBV7-2|NA|TRBD1|TRBJ1-2
CASSRGSGGNYGYTF
TGTGCCAGCAGCCGGGGTTCAGGGGGGAACTATGGCTACACCTTC
>TRBV28|NA|TRBD1|TRBJ1-6
CASRVGQGNSPLHF
TGTGCCAGCAGGGTAGGACAGGGAAATTCACCCCTCCACTTT
>TRBV4-1|NA|TRBD2|TRBJ2-7
CASSQDRVAGGSSYEQYF
TGCGCCAGCAGCCAAGATCGGGTAGCGGGGGGGAGCTCCTACGAGCAGTACTTC
>TRBV4-2|NA|NA|TRBJ1-5
CASSQDRGPTNQPQHF
TGTGCCAGCAGCCAAGATAGAGGGCCGACAAATCAGCCCCAGCATTTT
>TRBV5-1|NA|TRBD1|TRBJ2-7
CASKQGTGVYYEQYF
TGCGCCAGCAAACAAGGGACAGGGGTTTACTACGAGCAGTACTTC
>TRBV28|NA|NA|TRBJ1-2
CASSLQGWDGYTF
TGTGCCAGCAGTTTACAGGGGTGGGATGGCTACACCTTC
>TRBV28|NA|NA|TRBJ1-3
CASSAPGTLSGNTIYF
TGTGCCAGCAGTGCCCCCGGGACACTCTCTGGAAACACCATATATTTT
>TRBV7-8|NA|NA|TRBJ2-7
CATRPHSSYEQYF
TGTGCCACCCGACCCCACAGCTCCTACGAGCAGTACTTC
>TRBV21-1|NA|NA|TRBJ1-4
CASSKEDQGAFGTNEKLFF
TGTGCCAGCAGCAAGGAGGACCAGGGGGCATTTGGGACTAATGAAAAACTGTTTTTT
>TRBV5-4|NA|TRBD2|TRBJ2-5
CASSLQSGGVSETQYF
TGTGCCAGCAGCTTGCAGAGCGGGGGGGTATCGGAGACCCAGTACTTC
>TRBV6-5|NA|TRBD1|TRBJ1-6
CASSYQDRKALHF
TGTGCCAGCAGTTACCAGGACAGGAAGGCCCTCCACTTT
>TRBV3-1/TRBV3-2|NA|TRBD2|TRBJ2-3
CASSPFPGLAGGSTDTQYF
TGTGCCAGCAGCCCTTTCCCGGGACTAGCGGGGGGGTCCACAGATACGCAGTATTTT